Shown below are 23 T cell receptor beta chains from a single sample sequenced in a study of T-cell memory formation after mild COVID-19. TCRdb reprocessed the 5' RACE reads with MiXCR, giving one entry per CDR3 protein. The profile shows about 500,000 distinct CDR3 sequences, approximately 20% of them singletons. The sample consisted of PBMCs or a T cell subset sorted from them (not recorded which). These receptors were taken from an adult woman who had mild COVID-19 (a few samples of this study predate the infection). Cell type and time point are not known.

This clonotype was found a few times. This CDR3 reads CASSPGVLAFF. The DNA of the CDR3 is TGTGCCAGCAGCCCTGGGGTATTGGCTTTCTTT. The chain links TRBV11-2 to TRBJ1-1; D unresolved. Trimming shortened V by 5 bases and J by 11 bases, and 12 bases separated the two germline ends. CDR1 SGHAT and CDR2 FQNNGV come from the germline V gene. The CDR3 is 11 residues long.

The chain combines TRBV30 with TRBJ2-7; 11 bases fit TRBD2. This CDR3 has 13 residues. Germline CDR1 is GTSNPN and CDR2 is SVGIG (reference sequence). Losses at the gene ends were 5 bases for V and 2 bases for J; bases not matched to a gene: 2. In DNA, the CDR3 is TGTGCCTGGCGACTAGCGGGGACCTACGAGCAGTACTTC. This encodes CAWRLAGTYEQYF. Variable domain in full (rest from reference TRBV30 and TRBJ2-7): SQTIHQWPATLVQPVGSPLSLECTVEGTSNPNLYWYRQAAGRGLQLLFYSVGIGQISSEVPQNLSASRPQDRQFILSSKKLLLSDSGFYLCAWRLAGTYEQYFGPGTRLTVT.

This clonotype was observed at least ten times. V is TRBV12-3 or TRBV12-4 and J is TRBJ2-1; possible D gene TRBD2, 6 bases. V was cut by 1 base and J by 6 bases, with 13 bases left in between. This CDR3 contains 15 residues. The CDR3 spells CASSLGGEGFNEQFF. The CDR3 DNA follows: TGTGCCAGCAGTTTAGGGGGGGAAGGCTTCAATGAGCAGTTCTTC.

This clonotype was seen at least ten times. V is TRBV12-3 or TRBV12-4 and J is TRBJ1-5, with unresolved D. V was shortened by 2 bases and J by 5 bases, with 10 bases between the two germline ends. The CDR3 has 14 amino acids. CDR3 in amino acids: CASSLSRADQPQHF. CDR3 nucleotide sequence: TGTGCCAGCAGTTTATCAAGGGCTGATCAGCCCCAGCATTTT.

This chain joins TRBV29-1 and TRBJ2-1; a possible D gene is TRBD2 (6 bases). Germline V gene data show CDR1 as SQVTM and CDR2 as ANQGSEA. This CDR3 comprises 14 residues. V lost 5 bases to trimming and J lost 9 bases, with 20 bases between them. CDR3 region: CSVLPGLGDLEQFF. CDR3 DNA: TGCAGCGTTCTACCGGGACTCGGCGATCTTGAGCAGTTCTTC.

The chain recombines TRBV20-1 with TRBJ1-5; D perhaps matches TRBD1 (5 bases). Germline V lookup: CDR1 DFQATT, CDR2 SNEGSKA (reference sequence). This CDR3 contains 14 residues. V shed 4 bases and J shed 0 bases, with 10 bases lying between them. The CDR3 sequence: CSATMGDSNQPQHF. CDR3 DNA: TGCAGTGCTACTATGGGGGATAGCAATCAGCCCCAGCATTTT.

On this clonotype: One end of the junction does not line up with germline, which may come from a read error. The CDR3 DNA reads as TGCGCCAGCAGCTTGGAAGGGACTTACTACGGCTACACCTTC. Translation: CASSLEGTYYGYTF. The J gene is TRBJ1-2, the V gene TRBV5-1, with D perhaps matching TRBD1 (5 bases). The CDR3 consists of 14 residues. Germline CDR1 is SGHRS and CDR2 is YFSETQ.

This clonotype has only a few counts. V usage is TRBV9 and J usage is TRBJ2-3; 7 bases align to TRBD2. Trimming at V came to 2 bases and at J to 3 bases, leaving 6 bases not matched to a gene. This CDR3 contains 15 residues. Germline CDR1 is SGDLS and CDR2 is YYNGEE. This CDR3 is CASSVSSGSTDTQYF. CDR3 sequence (DNA): TGTGCCAGCAGCGTCTCTAGCGGATCTACAGATACGCAGTATTTT.

This chain connects TRBV5-5 to TRBJ2-7; D is ambiguous. Between the trimmed V and J ends, which lost 1 base and 3 bases, there was a span of 5 bases. Germline V lookup: CDR1 SGHKS, CDR2 YYEKEE (reference sequence). The length of the CDR3 is 12 residues. The CDR3 here is CASSLMDYEQYF. In nucleotides, the CDR3 is TGTGCCAGCAGCTTGATGGACTACGAGCAGTACTTC.

J is TRBJ2-1 and V is TRBV20-1; 7 positions match TRBD2. The J segment lost 4 bases and the V segment lost 6 bases, leaving 9 bases of the junction unmatched. This CDR3 has 14 amino acids. Germline V gene lookup returns CDR1 DFQATT and CDR2 SNEGSKA (reference sequence). The CDR3 DNA sequence: TGCAGTGCCCTGCTGGGTAGCGGGTACAATGAGCAGTTCTTC. Its translation: CSALLGSGYNEQFF.

The genes are TRBV9 and TRBJ2-6; D perhaps matches TRBD1 (6 bases). This CDR3 spans 18 amino acids. Germline V lookup: CDR1 SGDLS, CDR2 YYNGEE. V was shortened by 0 bases and J by 0 bases, with 13 bases between the two germline ends. The CDR3 sequence is CASSVGAGALSGANVLTF. DNA for the CDR3: TGTGCCAGCAGCGTAGGCGCAGGGGCCCTCTCTGGGGCCAACGTCCTGACTTTC. The full variable domain, its missing parts supplied by reference TRBV9 and TRBJ2-6, is DSGVTQTPKHLITATGQRVTLRCSPRSGDLSVYWYQQSLDQGLQFLIQYYNGEERAKGNILERFSAQQFPDLHSELNLSSLELGDSALYFCASSVGAGALSGANVLTFGAGSRLTVL.

This clonotype was observed a handful of times. This chain joins TRBV24-1 and TRBJ1-1; no reliable D call. CDR1 is KGHDR, CDR2 SFDVKD, per germline. The CDR3 is 11 amino acids. V lost 9 bases to trimming and J lost 1 base, with 5 bases between them. This CDR3 reads CATGSNTEAFF. CDR3 nucleotides: TGTGCCACCGGTTCGAACACTGAAGCTTTCTTT.

This chain's CDR3 is CASSLGVAAGDNEQFF. DNA for the CDR3: TGTGCCAGCAGCTTAGGAGTCGCGGCAGGAGACAATGAGCAGTTCTTC. The chain joins TRBV7-2 to TRBJ2-1, with D uncertain. The CDR3 has 16 residues. Trimming pared 1 base from V and 5 bases from J, leaving 15 bases between. In germline, CDR1 is SGHTA, CDR2 FQGNSA.

The V and J genes are TRBV3-1 and TRBJ2-7; D ambiguous. The germline gives CDR1 LGHDT, CDR2 YNNKEL (reference sequence). The CDR3 spans 12 residues. Trimming shortened V by 1 base and J by 5 bases, and 6 bases separated the two germline ends. The CDR3 DNA reads as TGTGCCAGCAGCCAAGGTAGCCACGAGCAGTACTTC. Translating gives CASSQGSHEQYF.

This clonotype has a handful of counts. The chain recombines TRBV11-3 with TRBJ2-7; unclear D gene. The germline V and J ends were trimmed by 7 bases and 0 bases, with 16 bases remaining between them. The CDR3 sequence is 15 residues long. The germline V gene has CDR1 SGHNT and CDR2 YENEEA. CDR3 DNA sequence: TGTGCCAGCATTAGTCGAGCGCTAAGCTCCTACGAGCAGTACTTC. Its protein is CASISRALSSYEQYF.

This clonotype has a handful of counts. The genes are TRBV7-2 and TRBJ1-2; unclear D gene. Germline CDR1 reads SGHTA; CDR2 reads FQGNSA. The CDR3 is 12 amino acids. The germline V and J ends were trimmed by 5 bases and 5 bases, with 9 bases remaining between them. This CDR3 reads CASSPPTYGYTF. The CDR3 coding sequence is TGTGCCAGCAGCCCACCAACGTATGGCTACACCTTC.

Only a few counts were recorded for this clonotype. This chain uses TRBV7-9 with TRBJ1-4; TRBD1 might be the D (5 bases). This CDR3 spans 14 amino acids. Germline V CDR1 and CDR2: SEHNR, FQNEAQ (reference sequence). V was pared by 7 bases and J by 3 bases, with 12 bases between. CDR3 sequence (DNA): TGTGCCAGCAAAGTAGGGACTCCTAATGAAAAACTGTTTTTT. Its translation is CASKVGTPNEKLFF.

This clonotype was observed a handful of times. V gene TRBV19 combines with J gene TRBJ1-1; 8 bases line up with TRBD1. Per germline, CDR1 LNHDA and CDR2 SQIVND (reference sequence). With V trimmed by 9 bases and J by 6 bases, 12 bases remained unmatched. The CDR3 is made up of 14 amino acids. The CDR3 bases are TGTGCCAGCAACCCAGGGGGCTACCTTGCTGAAGCTTTCTTT. Protein product: CASNPGGYLAEAFF.

The chain uses TRBV12-3 or TRBV12-4 and TRBJ2-2; D gene ambiguous. This CDR3 comprises 14 residues. The V and J ends lost 2 bases and 7 bases respectively, with 11 bases between them. In DNA form, the CDR3 reads TGTGCCAGCAGTTTAACCCTAGAGGTCGGGGAGCTGTTTTTT. Its protein product is CASSLTLEVGELFF.

The chain combines TRBV6-2 or TRBV6-3 with TRBJ1-1; D is unclear. The length of the CDR3 is 16 residues. The V gene lost 2 bases and the J gene lost 1 base, with 14 bases spanning the gap. Germline V lookup: CDR1 MNHEY, CDR2 SVGEGT. The CDR3 loop reads CASSYPRGSGNTEAFF. CDR3 DNA sequence: TGTGCCAGCAGTTACCCCCGAGGTTCGGGGAACACTGAAGCTTTCTTT.

This clonotype showed up just a few times. J is TRBJ2-1 and V is TRBV15; 7 positions agree with TRBD2. Germline V gene sequence: CDR1 LNHNV, CDR2 YYDKDF (reference sequence). The CDR3 spans 16 residues. J lost 5 bases, V lost 1 base, and 8 bases had no gene match. The CDR3 loop reads CATSRVGGRFHNEQFF. CDR3 in DNA: TGTGCCACCAGCAGAGTTGGCGGGAGATTTCACAATGAGCAGTTCTTC.

The V and J genes are TRBV5-1 and TRBJ1-2; TRBD1 matches 9 bases. The CDR3 length is 14 residues. Germline CDR1 is SGHRS and CDR2 is YFSETQ. Trimming at V came to 0 bases and at J to 8 bases, leaving 5 bases not matched to a gene. The CDR3 sequence is CASSLGDRVHGYTF. DNA for the CDR3: TGCGCCAGCAGCTTGGGGGACAGGGTGCACGGCTACACCTTC.

This clonotype came up many times. CDR3 sequence (DNA): TGTGCCAGCAGCTTAGCAGCGCCTGAGCAGTTCTTC. This codes for CASSLAAPEQFF. The chain is built from TRBV7-8 and TRBJ2-1; D not certain. Germline assignment: CDR1 SGHVS and CDR2 FQNEAQ. The CDR3 loop spans 12 amino acids. Trimming took 0 bases from V and 9 from J, leaving 6 bases between them.